The 5 T cell receptor beta chains given below trace back to one sample, sequenced in a study of CD8 T cells in ankylosing spondylitis. TCRdb processed the 5' RACE reads anew with MiXCR; each CDR3 protein has one entry. This table has around 890,000 distinct CDR3 sequences, 10% to 15% appearing once. Study results and caveats: Seven to nine highly homologous variants formed a TCR beta motif that appeared characteristic of ankylosing spondylitis blood.

Their recognized antigens are unknown. The sequenced sample was blood, either unsorted or a sorted T cell fraction (not recorded which). All receptors derive from a male donor with ankylosing spondylitis.

This clonotype has a count of ten or more. The chain employs TRBV6-5 and TRBJ1-5; D is uncertain. The CDR3 contains 13 residues. Germline lookup yields CDR1 MNHEY and CDR2 SVGAGI. With 0 bases removed from V and 5 bases from J, the gap between germline ends came to 5 bases. This chain's CDR3 is CASSYSLDQPQHF. DNA for the CDR3: TGTGCCAGCAGTTACTCCCTCGATCAGCCCCAGCATTTT.

J is TRBJ1-4 and V is TRBV28; D call uncertain. Per germline, CDR1 MDHEN and CDR2 SYDVKM. V was shortened by 10 bases and J by 6 bases, with 21 bases between the two germline ends. The CDR3 is made up of 15 amino acids. The CDR3 here is CAIGLRDVRDEKLFF. CDR3 bases: TGTGCCATCGGACTTCGGGATGTGAGGGATGAAAAACTGTTTTTT.

This clonotype was seen a few times. The V and J genes are TRBV5-1 and TRBJ2-1, with 8 positions matching TRBD2. Germline loops: CDR1 SGHRS, CDR2 YFSETQ. The CDR3 contains 15 residues. J lost 7 bases, V lost 0 bases, and 6 bases had no gene match. CDR3 residues: CASSLVSGSSNEQFF. The CDR3 DNA follows: TGCGCCAGCAGCTTGGTGAGCGGGAGCTCTAATGAGCAGTTCTTC.

The rearrangement links TRBV6-1 to TRBJ2-7; 7 nucleotides align to TRBD1. V lost 8 bases to trimming and J lost 0 bases; unmatched junction nucleotides: 10. Germline V gene sequence: CDR1 MNHNS, CDR2 SASEGT. The CDR3 length is 15 residues. The CDR3 coding sequence is TGTGCCAGCGGCAGCCACAGGGGAAGCTCCTACGAGCAGTACTTC. Protein: CASGSHRGSSYEQYF.

Ten or more counts support this clonotype. The rearrangement uses TRBV29-1 and TRBJ2-2; D not certain. Trimming cost V 1 base and J 0 bases, with 9 bases left between them. Per germline, CDR1 SQVTM and CDR2 ANQGSEA. The CDR3 has 15 residues. The CDR3 is CSVEVGRPNTGELFF. CDR3 bases: TGCAGCGTTGAAGTGGGCAGGCCGAACACCGGGGAGCTGTTTTTT.